Below are 16 T cell receptor beta chains sequenced from a single sample in a study of T cells in Graves' hyperthyroidism and ophthalmopathy. Amplification of TCR beta CDR3 regions used RNA as the template. TCR CDR3 underwent first-round RT-PCR with the HTBI primer set. TCRdb re-called the multiplex PCR reads through MiXCR, storing one row per CDR3 protein. The table records some 490,000 distinct CDR3 sequences, about 22% of them present only once. Sequenced input: blood. These receptors all stem from a woman in her sixties or seventies with Graves' ophthalmopathy.

The chain links TRBV19 to TRBJ1-6, with unresolved D. The V gene's germline CDR1 is LNHDA and CDR2 SQIVND (reference sequence). V was pared by 3 bases and J by 8 bases, with 8 bases between. The CDR3 runs 13 residues. CDR3 nucleotide sequence: TGTGCCAGTAGTATTGACCGGGATTCACCCCTCCACTTT. Translating it yields CASSIDRDSPLHF.

The V and J genes are TRBV29-1 and TRBJ2-5, with D possibly matching TRBD1 (5 bases). Germline values: CDR1 SQVTM, CDR2 ANQGSEA. Trimming removed 5 bases from V and 7 bases from J, with 26 bases in between. This CDR3 comprises 16 residues. The CDR3 DNA reads as TGCAGCGTTCGAAACAATGTACAAGGGGATAGCACGACCCAGTACTTC. Translated: CSVRNNVQGDSTTQYF.

This clonotype is a singleton in its sample. This sequence joins TRBV25-1 and TRBJ1-6, with D maybe TRBD1 (5 bases). The CDR3 sequence is 14 residues long. Trimming took off 7 bases at V and 6 bases at J, with 13 bases between the two ends. Germline V gene data show CDR1 as MGHDK and CDR2 as SYGVNS. The CDR3 is CASKRDSSNSPLHF. The CDR3 region has the DNA TGTGCCAGCAAAAGAGACAGTTCTAATTCACCCCTCCACTTT.

This clonotype has more than one count but fewer than ten. The chain couples TRBV10-3 to TRBJ2-2; TRBD2 aligns across 7 bases. The CDR3 is 15 amino acids. Germline V gives CDR1 ENHRY, CDR2 SYGVKD. After removal of 4 bases from V and 3 bases from J, the junction contained 5 bases not matched to a gene. In DNA form, the CDR3 reads TGTGCCATCAGTGTCAGCGGGGTCGACACCGGGGAGCTGTTTTTT. Residues: CAISVSGVDTGELFF.

This clonotype was picked up many times. This chain joins TRBV30 and TRBJ2-5; D remains ambiguous. From germline, CDR1 is GTSNPN and CDR2 SVGIG (reference sequence). The CDR3 has 11 residues. Trimming took 0 bases from V and 5 from J, leaving 4 bases between them. The CDR3, as DNA: TGTGCCTGGAGTGTAGCGGAGACCCAGTACTTC. It translates to CAWSVAETQYF.

Ten or more counts support this clonotype. CDR3 sequence (DNA): TGTGCCAGCAGTCTAGCGTTAGCCTACAATGAGCAGTTCTTC. As protein: CASSLALAYNEQFF. The V call is TRBV2, the J call TRBJ2-1; D is possibly TRBD2 (6 bases). This CDR3 spans 14 amino acids. Germline loops: CDR1 SNHLY, CDR2 FYNNEI. V dropped 5 bases and J dropped 2 bases, with 10 bases sitting between them.

This clonotype was detected only once. The chain recombines TRBV4-1 with TRBJ2-1; D is possibly TRBD1 (9 bases). V shed 1 base and J shed 7 bases, with 26 bases lying between them. The CDR3 is made up of 19 amino acids. The germline gives CDR1 MGHRA, CDR2 YSYEKL. The CDR3 sequence is CASSQARTGVTGGPNEQFF. The DNA for the CDR3 is TGCGCCAGCAGCCAAGCCCGGACAGGGGTAACGGGAGGGCCAAATGAGCAGTTCTTC.

The chain joins TRBV24-1 to TRBJ2-3; the match to TRBD1 covers 7 bases. This CDR3 comprises 14 residues. CDR1 is KGHDR and CDR2 is SFDVKD in the germline V gene. The ends lost 11 bases at V and 6 bases at J; junction bases unmatched: 13. DNA for the CDR3: TGTGCCAGCACAAGGGGGCGATCGGTGGATACGCAGTATTTT. It yields the protein CASTRGRSVDTQYF.

For this clonotype: A much larger clone differs from this one at a single base, so this may be a read error. The chain couples TRBV30 to TRBJ1-1; 7 nucleotides match TRBD1. The CDR3 has 13 amino acids. Germline assignment: CDR1 GTSNPN and CDR2 SVGIG (reference sequence). The CDR3 region has the DNA TGTGCCTGTACAGGGGCTATGAACACTGAAGCTCTCTTT. It translates to CACTGAMNTEALF.

V gene TRBV15 combines with J gene TRBJ2-3; D unclear. V was cut by 2 bases and J by 0 bases, with 9 bases left in between. The germline V gene encodes CDR1 LNHNV and CDR2 YYDKDF (reference sequence). The CDR3 has 15 amino acids. As DNA, the CDR3 is TGTGCCACCAGCAGATCACCAGCTAGCACAGATACGCAGTATTTT. Amino acids: CATSRSPASTDTQYF.

This clonotype has more than one count but fewer than ten. This chain links TRBV6-5 with TRBJ1-2; D might be TRBD1 (5 bases). V was shortened by 2 bases and J by 7 bases, with 11 bases between the two germline ends. Germline values: CDR1 MNHEY, CDR2 SVGAGI. CDR3 length: 13 amino acids. CDR3 sequence reads: CASSYTGTGGYTF. The DNA for the CDR3 is TGTGCCAGCAGTTACACCGGGACCGGTGGCTACACCTTC.

This clonotype was recorded many times. The chain has TRBV12-3 or TRBV12-4 and TRBJ1-5; 7 bases are shared with TRBD1. The CDR3 is made up of 16 amino acids. The trim removed 4 bases at V and 4 bases at J, leaving 10 bases unmatched. CDR3 sequence: CASSWSGTEGNQPQHF. The CDR3 DNA sequence: TGTGCCAGCAGTTGGTCCGGGACAGAGGGGAATCAGCCCCAGCATTTT.

The chain is built from TRBV9 and TRBJ1-2, with D hard to call. Germline V gene lookup returns CDR1 SGDLS and CDR2 YYNGEE. The CDR3 consists of 15 residues. V was cut by 3 bases and J by 3 bases, with 15 bases left in between. The chain's CDR3 is CASSAHLGRDYGYTF. In DNA, the CDR3 is TGTGCCAGCAGCGCTCACCTTGGACGGGACTATGGCTACACCTTC.

The gene calls are TRBV20-1 and TRBJ2-3; 7 bases match TRBD2. There are 15 residues in the CDR3. Germline CDR1 and CDR2: DFQATT and SNEGSKA (reference sequence). V lost 5 bases and J lost 3; bases outside the gene matches: 11. CDR3 sequence (DNA): TGCAGTGCTCCTGGCCGACTAGCAGGAACAGATACGCAGTATTTT. The encoded protein is CSAPGRLAGTDTQYF.

V gene TRBV12-5 combines with J gene TRBJ2-7, with D possibly matching TRBD1 (5 bases). Deletions cut 5 bases from V and 10 bases from J, with 9 bases between. CDR1 and CDR2 (germline): LGHNT, FRNRAP. The CDR3 runs to 10 residues. DNA of the CDR3: TGTGCTAGTGGTCTAGGGGAACAGTACTTC. This translates into CASGLGEQYF.

This clonotype was observed many times. This rearrangement joins TRBV10-3 to TRBJ1-1; tentative D call: TRBD1 (5 bases). This CDR3 contains 14 residues. CDR1 is ENHRY and CDR2 is SYGVKD in the germline V gene. Between the trimmed V and J ends, which lost 7 bases and 3 bases, there was a span of 15 bases. The CDR3 nucleotides are TGTGCCATCAACCCCGGGCAGGGAGACACTGAAGCTTTCTTT. It is translated as CAINPGQGDTEAFF.